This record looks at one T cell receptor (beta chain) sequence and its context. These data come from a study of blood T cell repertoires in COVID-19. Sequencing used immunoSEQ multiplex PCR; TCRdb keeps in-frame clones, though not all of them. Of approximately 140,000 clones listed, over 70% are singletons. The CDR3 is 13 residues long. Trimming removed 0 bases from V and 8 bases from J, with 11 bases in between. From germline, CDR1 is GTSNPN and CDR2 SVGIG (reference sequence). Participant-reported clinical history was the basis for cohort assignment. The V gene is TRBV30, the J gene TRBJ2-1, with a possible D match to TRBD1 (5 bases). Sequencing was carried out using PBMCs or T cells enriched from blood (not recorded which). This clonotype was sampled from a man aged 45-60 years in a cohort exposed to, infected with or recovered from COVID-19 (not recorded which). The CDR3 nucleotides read TGTGCCTGGAGTGTGCAGGGAACGGATGAGCAGTTCTTC. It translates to CAWSVQGTDEQFF.